This entry describes one TCR beta chain. Some clones are missing from TCRdb's copy, which holds only in-frame ones; the method was immunoSEQ multiplex PCR. The top ten hold 0.9% of the sample, which has roughly 480,000 clones, roughly nine tenths seen once. The data derive from a study of blood T cell repertoires in COVID-19. This CDR3 contains 15 residues. CDR1 and CDR2 from the germline V gene are SNHLY and FYNNEI. The V and J ends lost 5 bases and 0 bases respectively, with 14 bases between them. This chain uses TRBV2 with TRBJ2-7; a weak D match, TRBD1 (5 bases). The clonotype was recovered from a young man with COVID-19, enrolled during active disease. Specimen: peripheral blood. CDR3 in DNA: TGTGCCAGCAGTTACCAGGGTGGGGTCTCCTACGAGCAGTACTTC. Its translation: CASSYQGGVSYEQYF.